This T cell receptor (beta chain) originates from a study of glioma-infiltrating T cells after dendritic cell vaccination. Here immunoSEQ multiplex PCR was the method, and the copy in TCRdb shows in-frame clones only, minus some. The table lists about 87,000 clones, over 85% of them singletons. Per germline, CDR1 GTSNPN and CDR2 SVGIG (reference sequence). The CDR3 extends over 14 amino acids. With V trimmed by 5 bases and J by 5 bases, 5 bases remained unmatched. Sample: blood, taken before dendritic cell vaccination. The clonotype comes from a human donor with glioblastoma. The rearrangement joins TRBV30 to TRBJ2-5; 13 positions match TRBD2. The CDR3 here is CAWDPGLAGETQYF. The CDR3 DNA is TGTGCCTGGGATCCGGGACTAGCGGGGGAGACCCAGTACTTC.